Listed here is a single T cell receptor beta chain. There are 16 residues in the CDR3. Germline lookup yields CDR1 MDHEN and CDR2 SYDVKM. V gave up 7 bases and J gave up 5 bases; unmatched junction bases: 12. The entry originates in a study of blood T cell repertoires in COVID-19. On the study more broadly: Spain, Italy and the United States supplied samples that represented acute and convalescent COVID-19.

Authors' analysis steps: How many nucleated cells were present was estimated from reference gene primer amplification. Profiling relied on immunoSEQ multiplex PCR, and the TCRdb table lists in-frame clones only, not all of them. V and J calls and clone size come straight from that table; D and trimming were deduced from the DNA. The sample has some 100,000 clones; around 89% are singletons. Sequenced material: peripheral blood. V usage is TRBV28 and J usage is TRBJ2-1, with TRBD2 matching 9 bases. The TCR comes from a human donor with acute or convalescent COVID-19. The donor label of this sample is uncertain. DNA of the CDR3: TGTGCCAGCACCTCCTCCGGGAGCGGGGGGAACAATGAGCAGTTCTTC. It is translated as CASTSSGSGGNNEQFF.